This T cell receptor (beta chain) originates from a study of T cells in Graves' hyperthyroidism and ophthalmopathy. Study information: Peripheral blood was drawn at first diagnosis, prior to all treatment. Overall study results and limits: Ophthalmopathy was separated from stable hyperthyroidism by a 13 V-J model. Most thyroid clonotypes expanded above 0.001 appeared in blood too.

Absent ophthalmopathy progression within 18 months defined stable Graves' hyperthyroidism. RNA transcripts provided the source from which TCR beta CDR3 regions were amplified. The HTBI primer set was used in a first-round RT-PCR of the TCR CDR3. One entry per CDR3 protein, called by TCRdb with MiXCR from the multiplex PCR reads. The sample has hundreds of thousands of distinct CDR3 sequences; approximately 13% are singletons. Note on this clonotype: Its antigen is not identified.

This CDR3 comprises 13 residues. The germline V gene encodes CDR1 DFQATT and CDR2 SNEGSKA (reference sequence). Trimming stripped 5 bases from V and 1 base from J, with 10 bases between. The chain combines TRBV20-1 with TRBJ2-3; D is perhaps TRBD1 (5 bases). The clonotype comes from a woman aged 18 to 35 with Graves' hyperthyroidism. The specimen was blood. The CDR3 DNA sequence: TGCAGTGCTGGACACGCGGGCACAGATACGCAGTATTTT. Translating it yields CSAGHAGTDTQYF.